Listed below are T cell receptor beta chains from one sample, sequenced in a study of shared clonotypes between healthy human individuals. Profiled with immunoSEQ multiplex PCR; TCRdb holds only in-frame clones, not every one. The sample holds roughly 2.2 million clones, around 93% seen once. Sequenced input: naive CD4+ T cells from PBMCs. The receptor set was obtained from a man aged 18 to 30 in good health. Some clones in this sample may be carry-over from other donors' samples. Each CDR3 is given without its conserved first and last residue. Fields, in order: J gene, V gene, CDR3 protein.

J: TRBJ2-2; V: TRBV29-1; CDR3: SVVDSSRATGELF
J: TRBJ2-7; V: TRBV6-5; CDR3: ASSYSRSHEQY
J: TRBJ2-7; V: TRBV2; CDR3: ASSPGVAGKYEQY
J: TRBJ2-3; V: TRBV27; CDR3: ASSLDNRDWSTDTQY
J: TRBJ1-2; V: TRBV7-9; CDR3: ASSSALHSGYT
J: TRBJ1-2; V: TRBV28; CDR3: ASTTISVGNYGYT
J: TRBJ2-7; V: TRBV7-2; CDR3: ASSLEQQTYEQY
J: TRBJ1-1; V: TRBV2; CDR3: ASSELGGAFTEAF
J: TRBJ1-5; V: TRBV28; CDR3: ASSLGRVNQPQH
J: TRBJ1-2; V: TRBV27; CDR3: ASSPGGGRTYGYT
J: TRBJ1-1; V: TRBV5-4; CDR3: ASSSQVGATEAF
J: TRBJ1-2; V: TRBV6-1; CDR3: ASSVQRSLGQTHGYT
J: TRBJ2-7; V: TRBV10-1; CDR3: ASSGDRDHEQY
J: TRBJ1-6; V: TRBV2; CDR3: ASSESVGQINSPLH
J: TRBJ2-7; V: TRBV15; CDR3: ATTRFVGYEQY
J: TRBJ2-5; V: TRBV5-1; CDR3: ASSYLAGGPQETQY
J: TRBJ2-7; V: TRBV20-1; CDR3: SGWKAYEQY
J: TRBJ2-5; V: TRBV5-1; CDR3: ASSFGQQETQY
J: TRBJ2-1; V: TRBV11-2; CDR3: ASSLGRGIGNYNEQF
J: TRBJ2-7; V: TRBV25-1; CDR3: ASSSSGEQY
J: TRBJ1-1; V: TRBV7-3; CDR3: ASSLQGGGTEAF
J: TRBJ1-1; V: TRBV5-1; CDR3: ASSLRANTEAF
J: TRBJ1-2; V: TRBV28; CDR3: ASSPPRGQAFLR
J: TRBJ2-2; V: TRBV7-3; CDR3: ASSATPGGPSADRGTGELF
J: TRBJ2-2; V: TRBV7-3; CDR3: ASSLAAIGTPGGELF
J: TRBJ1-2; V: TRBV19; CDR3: ASTQEGYGYT
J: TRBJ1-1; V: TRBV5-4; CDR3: ASSSAISGGMNTEAF
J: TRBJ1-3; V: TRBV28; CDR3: ATHTGGEGNTIY
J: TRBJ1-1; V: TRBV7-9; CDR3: ASGGAAEYRKNTEAF
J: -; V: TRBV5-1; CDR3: ASSPRGLPTYEQY
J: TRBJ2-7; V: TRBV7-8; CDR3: ASSSLRDHSYEQY
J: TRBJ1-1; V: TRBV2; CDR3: ASSDNRGTEAF